These 24 T cell receptor beta chains were all obtained from the same sample, sequenced in a study of T-cell reconstitution after alpha-beta-depleted transplantation in children. Unique molecular identifiers tagged the TCRbeta library. TCRdb reprocessed the PCR reads with MiXCR, giving one entry per CDR3 protein. The table includes fewer than 130,000 distinct CDR3 sequences, about 9.3% detected once. The input for sequencing was PBMCs from the stem cell graft donor, taken from the stem cell graft. These receptors all come from a human donor who donated a stem cell graft to a child with acute lymphoblastic leukemia.

This clonotype was seen many times. V gene TRBV4-3 combines with J gene TRBJ2-7; 9 bases fit TRBD1. The CDR3 runs to 15 residues. V shed 2 bases and J 3 bases; nucleotides not matched to a gene: 5. Germline V gene data show CDR1 as LGHNA and CDR2 as YSLEER. This CDR3 is CASSQSGTGIYEQYF. CDR3 coding DNA: TGCGCCAGCAGCCAATCCGGGACAGGGATCTACGAGCAGTACTTC.

This clonotype was counted at least ten times. This chain connects TRBV4-2 to TRBJ2-4; D perhaps matches TRBD1 (6 bases). Trimming pared 3 bases from V and 4 bases from J, leaving 13 bases between. Germline V gene lookup returns CDR1 LGHNA and CDR2 YNFKEQ. This CDR3 is 15 amino acids long. This chain's CDR3 is CASSQRQVPKNIQYF. CDR3 sequence (DNA): TGTGCCAGCAGCCAGCGACAGGTACCGAAAAACATTCAGTACTTC.

This clonotype showed up many times. This chain connects TRBV12-3 or TRBV12-4 to TRBJ2-7, with a weak D call TRBD1 (6 bases). The CDR3 totals 13 residues. V was pared by 6 bases and J by 4 bases, with 13 bases between. CDR3 protein: CASRRTAAYEQYF. CDR3 nucleotide sequence: TGTGCCAGCAGGAGGACAGCAGCTTACGAGCAGTACTTC.

This clonotype was observed at least ten times. The chain carries TRBV27 and TRBJ1-4, with D hard to call. Per the germline V gene, CDR1 is MNHEY and CDR2 is SMNVEV (reference sequence). The CDR3 has 15 amino acids. V was cut by 7 bases and J by 0 bases, with 12 bases left in between. CDR3 sequence: CASKEGPSTNEKLFF. The CDR3 DNA is TGTGCCAGCAAGGAGGGCCCCTCAACTAATGAAAAACTGTTTTTT.

This clonotype was observed at least ten times. The rearrangement uses TRBV6-1 and TRBJ2-3, with D unresolved. V was pared by 7 bases and J by 0 bases, with 11 bases between. This CDR3 comprises 14 residues. Germline-derived CDR1 and CDR2 are MNHNS and SASEGT. The CDR3 sequence: CASNPRDSTDTQYF. The DNA for the CDR3 is TGTGCCAGCAATCCCCGAGATAGCACAGATACGCAGTATTTT.

Ten or more counts support this clonotype. The V gene is TRBV5-6, the J gene TRBJ2-7, with 10 nucleotides matching TRBD1. CDR1 is SGHDT, CDR2 YYEEEE, per germline. J lost 3 bases, V lost 4 bases, and 4 bases had no gene match. The CDR3 loop spans 14 amino acids. The CDR3 is CASSLGQGVYEQYF. Here the CDR3 DNA reads TGTGCCAGCAGCCTCGGACAGGGGGTCTACGAGCAGTACTTC.

In this sample, this clonotype turned up many times. The genes are TRBV10-3 and TRBJ2-5; 10 bases line up with TRBD1. The CDR3 extends over 16 amino acids. Germline values: CDR1 ENHRY, CDR2 SYGVKD. The V and J ends lost 6 bases and 1 base, in that order; junction bases with no gene match: 8. The CDR3 DNA sequence: TGTGCCATCAGCACGGGGACAGGGGCCCTCCAAGAGACCCAGTACTTC. This encodes CAISTGTGALQETQYF.

Remarks on this clonotype: A much larger clone lies one base from this, so it may be a read error. The gene calls are TRBV4-3 and TRBJ1-4; maybe TRBD1 (6 bases). The CDR3 has 12 residues. The germline CDR1 and CDR2 sequences are LGHNA and YSLEER. The CDR3 sequence is CVSSQLQGVLFF. The CDR3 DNA sequence: TGCGTCAGCAGCCAATTACAGGGAGTTCTGTTTTTT.

This clonotype has a count of ten or more. The chain combines TRBV7-3 with TRBJ2-1; possibly TRBD1 for D (6 bases). Between the trimmed V and J ends, which lost 5 bases and 6 bases, there was a span of 20 bases. This CDR3 spans 16 amino acids. Germline assignment: CDR1 SGHTA and CDR2 FQGTGA. In DNA, the CDR3 is TGTGCCAGCAGCCCAATCCCCGCCGGGACACGCAATGAGCAGTTCTTC. It yields the protein CASSPIPAGTRNEQFF.

In this sample, this clonotype turned up many times. This chain links TRBV5-1 with TRBJ1-1; D is ambiguous. The V and J ends lost 1 base and 0 bases respectively, with 7 bases between them. Looked up from germline, CDR1 is SGHRS and CDR2 is YFSETQ. This CDR3 spans 14 amino acids. The CDR3 DNA follows: TGCGCCAGCAGCTTGCGGGAACTGAACACTGAAGCTTTCTTT. Its protein is CASSLRELNTEAFF.

This clonotype was detected many times. The chain joins TRBV5-1 to TRBJ2-5, with D tentatively TRBD2 (5 bases). Trimming stripped 2 bases from V and 4 bases from J, with 15 bases between. The CDR3 contains 15 residues. CDR1 and CDR2 (germline): SGHRS, YFSETQ. CDR3 sequence reads: CASSFTRESGETQYF. The CDR3 bases are TGCGCCAGCAGCTTTACTAGGGAGTCAGGAGAGACCCAGTACTTC. Drawing the rest from reference TRBV5-1 and TRBJ2-5, the complete variable domain is KAGVTQTPRYLIKTRGQQVTLSCSPISGHRSVSWYQQTPGQGLQFLFEYFSETQRNKGNFPGRFSGRQFSNSRSEMNVSTLELGDSALYLCASSFTRESGETQYFGPGTRLLVL.

The chain links TRBV5-6 to TRBJ2-7; D is unclear. Trimming removed 4 bases from V and 6 bases from J, with 14 bases in between. Germline loops: CDR1 SGHDT, CDR2 YYEEEE. CDR3 size: 13 residues. The CDR3: CASSPGRTCEQYF. CDR3 DNA sequence: TGTGCCAGCAGCCCCGGGCGGACCTGCGAGCAGTACTTC. Looking up the rest from reference TRBV5-6 and TRBJ2-7 gives the full variable domain: DAGVTQSPTHLIKTRGQQVTLRCSPKSGHDTVSWYQQALGQGPQFIFQYYEEEERQRGNFPDRFSGHQFPNYSSELNVNALLLGDSALYLCASSPGRTCEQYFGPGTRLTVT.

This clonotype was seen at least ten times. This rearrangement joins TRBV25-1 to TRBJ2-5; 7 bases match TRBD1. CDR3 size: 13 residues. The germline V gene has CDR1 MGHDK and CDR2 SYGVNS. With 5 bases clipped from V and 5 bases from J, the junction kept 5 bases outside the gene matches. The CDR3, as DNA: TGTGCCAGCAGTCCGAACAGGGGTGAGACCCAGTACTTC. This translates into CASSPNRGETQYF.

There are many counts of this clonotype. This sequence joins TRBV29-1 and TRBJ1-1; 11 nucleotides align to TRBD1. Germline V gene sequence: CDR1 SQVTM, CDR2 ANQGSEA. The CDR3 runs to 14 residues. V shed 6 bases, J shed 3 bases, and the junction held 6 bases outside the gene matches. CDR3 DNA: TGCAGCGTCGTGGGACAGGGGGATGACACTGAAGCTTTCTTT. It is translated as CSVVGQGDDTEAFF.

The sample holds many counts of this clonotype. The chain is built from TRBV28 and TRBJ2-1, with D unresolved. The germline V gene has CDR1 MDHEN and CDR2 SYDVKM. V gave up 5 bases and J gave up 8 bases, with 22 bases separating them. The CDR3 length is 16 residues. The CDR3 spells CASSPFSRLVLDEQFF. The CDR3 DNA sequence: TGTGCCAGCAGTCCGTTCTCGCGACTCGTCCTCGATGAGCAGTTCTTC.

This clonotype was recorded at least ten times. The V gene is TRBV18, the J gene TRBJ2-5, with TRBD2 identical over 14 bases. There are 18 residues in the CDR3. The trim removed 2 bases at V and 2 bases at J, leaving 7 bases unmatched. Germline CDR1 KGHSH, CDR2 LQKENI. CDR3 sequence reads: CASSPGGLAGVGQETQYF. CDR3 nucleotide sequence: TGTGCCAGCTCACCAGGGGGACTAGCGGGGGTCGGGCAAGAGACCCAGTACTTC.

This clonotype was observed many times. The rearrangement uses TRBV29-1 and TRBJ2-4, with 7 bases that match TRBD1. The junction had 8 bases not matched to a gene; V was cut back by 7 bases and J by 2 bases. The CDR3 loop spans 14 amino acids. Germline V gives CDR1 SQVTM, CDR2 ANQGSEA. CDR3 protein: CSALHRGSKNIQYF. DNA of the CDR3: TGCAGCGCGCTACACAGGGGTTCCAAAAACATTCAGTACTTC.

This clonotype was recorded at least ten times. The chain has TRBV29-1 and TRBJ1-2; 7 bases line up with TRBD1. With V trimmed by 3 bases and J by 6 bases, 13 bases remained unmatched. The CDR3 runs to 15 residues. Germline CDR1 reads SQVTM; CDR2 reads ANQGSEA. CDR3 sequence (DNA): TGCAGCGTTGACGGACAGGTCCCAACCTCGGATGGCTACACCTTC. Protein: CSVDGQVPTSDGYTF. The full variable domain, rest sourced from reference TRBV29-1 and TRBJ1-2, is SAVISQKPSRDICQRGTSLTIQCQVDSQVTMMFWYRQQPGQSLTLIATANQGSEATYESGFVIDKFPISRPNLTFSTLTVSNMSPEDSSIYLCSVDGQVPTSDGYTFGSGTRLTVV.

This clonotype was detected many times. This chain joins TRBV12-3 or TRBV12-4 and TRBJ2-2; maybe TRBD1 (5 bases). The CDR3 contains 13 residues. V was cut by 5 bases and J by 7 bases, with 11 bases left in between. CDR3: CASSSRVVGELFF. The DNA for the CDR3 is TGTGCCAGCAGTAGCAGGGTTGTCGGGGAGCTGTTTTTT.

At least ten counts were recorded for this clonotype. The rearrangement joins TRBV7-6 to TRBJ2-2; a weak D match, TRBD1 (6 bases). V was trimmed by 4 bases and J by 8 bases, leaving 11 bases between them. Germline V gives CDR1 SGHVS, CDR2 FNYEAQ. The CDR3 runs to 13 residues. For the CDR3, the DNA is TGTGCCAGCAGCTCGAGGCAGGGGGGGGAGCTGTTTTTT. Protein sequence: CASSSRQGGELFF.

This clonotype came up many times. This chain connects TRBV12-3 or TRBV12-4 to TRBJ2-1; 7 positions match TRBD1. The CDR3 runs 15 residues. V trimming: 1 base; J trimming: 5 bases; junction bases outside the gene matches: 5. The CDR3 loop is CASSLGGGKHNEQFF. The CDR3 DNA reads TGTGCCAGCAGTTTAGGAGGGGGCAAGCACAATGAGCAGTTCTTC.

This clonotype has at least ten counts. The V call is TRBV28, the J call TRBJ2-1; D perhaps matches TRBD1 (7 bases). Germline CDR1 MDHEN, CDR2 SYDVKM. Trimming left V 7 bases short and J 4 bases short, with 14 bases between. This CDR3 region has 14 residues. The CDR3 sequence is CASILQGRYNEQFF. CDR3 coding DNA: TGTGCCAGCATTCTACAGGGGAGGTACAATGAGCAGTTCTTC. Drawing the rest from reference TRBV28 and TRBJ2-1, the complete variable domain is DVKVTQSSRYLVKRTGEKVFLECVQDMDHENMFWYRQDPGLGLRLIYFSYDVKMKEKGDIPEGYSVSREKKERFSLILESASTNQTSMYLCASILQGRYNEQFFGPGTRLTVL.

This clonotype was seen at least ten times. This chain's CDR3 is CASSVVEDSWVTDTQYF. CDR3 DNA: TGTGCCAGCAGCGTAGTGGAGGACTCCTGGGTCACAGATACGCAGTATTTT. The rearrangement joins TRBV9 to TRBJ2-3; TRBD2 is a possible D gene (5 bases). Germline V CDR1 and CDR2: SGDLS, YYNGEE. The CDR3 runs 17 residues. The V and J ends lost 0 bases and 2 bases respectively, with 16 bases between them. The variable domain in full, with the rest retrieved from reference TRBV9 and TRBJ2-3, is DSGVTQTPKHLITATGQRVTLRCSPRSGDLSVYWYQQSLDQGLQFLIQYYNGEERAKGNILERFSAQQFPDLHSELNLSSLELGDSALYFCASSVVEDSWVTDTQYFGPGTRLTVL.

This clonotype appeared many times. This rearrangement joins TRBV7-2 to TRBJ2-2; 11 bases fit TRBD2. This CDR3 region has 16 residues. V lost 3 bases and J lost 0; bases outside the gene matches: 0. Germline loops: CDR1 SGHTA, CDR2 FQGNSA. The CDR3 region is CASSFSGGANTGELFF. CDR3 DNA sequence: TGTGCCAGCAGCTTTAGCGGGGGGGCGAACACCGGGGAGCTGTTTTTT.